These T cell receptor beta chains were read from a single sample in a study of T-cell memory formation after mild COVID-19. TCRdb analysed the 5' RACE reads with MiXCR anew, one entry per CDR3 protein. Of fewer than 650,000 distinct CDR3 sequences in the sample, roughly 21% were seen once. The sequenced sample was PBMCs or a T cell subset sorted from them (not recorded which). The receptor source for this set is an adult woman who had mild COVID-19 (a few samples of this study predate the infection). Cell type and time point are not known. CDR3s include the opening cysteine and the closing phenylalanine or tryptophan. A D gene is named only where the DNA matches it firmly. Clone sizes are given selectively: once, few, many, or a class where the clone is expanded.

D gene	V gene	J gene	clone size	CDR3 protein	CDR3 DNA
-	TRBV9	TRBJ2-1	-	CASSVSDGRGYNEQFF	TGTGCCAGCAGCGTAAGCGATGGGCGAGGCTACAATGAGCAGTTCTTC
-	TRBV5-5	TRBJ1-1	-	CASSPWAPGEAEAFF	TGTGCCAGCAGCCCCTGGGCCCCAGGGGAGGCTGAAGCTTTCTTT
TRBD2	TRBV19	TRBJ2-1	few	CASSLDPGTSGGASNEQFF	TGTGCCAGTAGCCTCGACCCCGGGACTAGCGGGGGGGCCAGCAATGAGCAGTTCTTC
-	TRBV7-2	TRBJ2-3	-	CASSFVGNSADTQYF	TGTGCCAGCAGCTTCGTCGGGAACTCTGCAGATACGCAGTATTTT
-	TRBV7-2	TRBJ2-7	many	CAILGGPYEQYF	TGTGCCATTCTGGGGGGACCCTACGAGCAGTACTTC
-	TRBV9	TRBJ1-2	-	CASSGTVSANYGYTF	TGTGCCAGCAGCGGGACAGTTTCGGCTAACTATGGCTACACCTTC
-	TRBV7-9	TRBJ2-3	once	CASSLDRELADTQYF	TGTGCCAGCAGCTTAGACAGGGAACTGGCAGATACGCAGTATTTT
-	TRBV15	TRBJ2-1	-	CATSRDPGSYNEQFF	TGTGCCACCAGCAGAGATCCGGGAAGCTACAATGAGCAGTTCTTC
TRBD2	TRBV12-3/TRBV12-4	TRBJ2-3	many	CASSPRAGGTDTQYF	TGTGCCAGCAGTCCCAGGGCGGGGGGGACAGATACGCAGTATTTT
TRBD1	TRBV5-1	TRBJ2-3	-	CASSSGQVGTDTQYF	TGCGCCAGCAGTTCCGGACAGGTCGGCACAGATACGCAGTATTTT
TRBD2	TRBV30	TRBJ2-5	-	CAWTPGLAARETQYF	TGTGCCTGGACTCCGGGACTAGCAGCGAGGGAGACCCAGTACTTC
-	TRBV27	TRBJ2-5	few	CASSLDGRRITGETQYF	TGTGCCAGCAGTTTAGACGGCAGGAGGATAACTGGGGAGACCCAGTACTTC
TRBD1	TRBV7-9	TRBJ1-1	few	CASSATGGKSEAFF	TGTGCCAGCAGCGCAACAGGGGGGAAGTCTGAAGCTTTCTTT
-	TRBV7-3	TRBJ2-5	few	CASSPTARAEETQYF	TGTGCCAGCAGCCCGACTGCCCGAGCAGAAGAGACCCAGTACTTC
-	TRBV5-6	TRBJ2-2	many	CASSKTVRGGELFF	TGTGCCAGCAGCAAGACAGTTCGGGGCGGGGAGCTGTTTTTT
-	TRBV29-1	TRBJ2-7	-	CSVERPGENYEQYF	TGCAGCGTTGAACGGCCCGGGGAGAACTACGAGCAGTACTTC
-	TRBV12-3/TRBV12-4	TRBJ2-2	-	CASSLSIGELFF	TGTGCCAGCAGTCTCTCGATCGGGGAGCTGTTTTTT
-	TRBV5-1	TRBJ2-7	few	CASSPRVGNDEQYF	TGCGCCAGCAGCCCGCGCGTGGGGAATGACGAGCAGTACTTC
-	TRBV10-3	TRBJ2-1	-	CAIGLPMYNEQFF	TGTGCCATCGGGCTTCCTATGTACAATGAGCAGTTCTTC
-	TRBV7-2	TRBJ2-5	few	CASSSREFYRETQYF	TGTGCCAGCAGCTCACGGGAGTTCTACCGGGAGACCCAGTACTTC
TRBD2	TRBV12-3/TRBV12-4	TRBJ2-1	few	CASSPVASGYSYNEQFF	TGTGCCAGCAGCCCAGTCGCTAGCGGATACTCCTACAATGAGCAGTTCTTC
TRBD2	TRBV7-2	TRBJ2-7	-	CASSLVSAGVYEQYF	TGTGCCAGCAGCTTAGTCTCAGCGGGAGTCTACGAGCAGTACTTC
-	TRBV15	TRBJ2-2	many	CATRHGMAGSGELFF	TGTGCCACCAGGCATGGTATGGCGGGATCCGGGGAGCTGTTTTTT
TRBD1	TRBV10-3	TRBJ1-6	-	CAISTGQGYNSPLHF	TGTGCCATCAGTACAGGACAGGGATATAATTCACCCCTCCACTTT
-	TRBV20-1	TRBJ1-6	-	CSAREGGLGSPLHF	TGCAGTGCTAGAGAGGGAGGGTTGGGTTCACCCCTCCACTTT
TRBD1	TRBV2	TRBJ1-2	-	CASILTGQNYGYTF	TGTGCCAGCATTCTTACGGGACAGAACTATGGCTACACCTTC
-	TRBV6-2/TRBV6-3	TRBJ1-6	few	CASSYRKQNSPLHF	TGTGCCAGCAGCTATCGCAAGCAGAATTCACCCCTCCACTTT
-	TRBV2	TRBJ2-7	few	CASSLLTTSAGEQYF	TGTGCCAGCAGTCTCCTGACGACCTCCGCCGGAGAGCAGTACTTC
TRBD1	TRBV28	TRBJ1-6	-	CASSRRTGGNSPLHF	TGTGCCAGCAGCCGACGGACAGGGGGAAATTCACCCCTCCACTTT
-	TRBV11-1	TRBJ1-2	-	CASSAAGYGYYGYTF	TGTGCCAGCAGCGCAGCCGGTTACGGTTACTATGGCTACACCTTC
TRBD1	TRBV7-2	TRBJ1-4	-	CASSLERDRIEKLFF	TGTGCCAGCAGCTTAGAACGGGACAGGATTGAAAAACTGTTTTTT
TRBD2	TRBV3-1	TRBJ2-7	-	CASSHSRTSVYYEQYF	TGTGCCAGCAGCCATTCCAGGACTAGCGTTTACTACGAGCAGTACTTC
TRBD2	TRBV10-3	TRBJ2-7	-	CAISELAGESYEQYF	TGTGCCATCAGTGAACTAGCGGGGGAGTCCTACGAGCAGTACTTC
TRBD1	TRBV6-2/TRBV6-3	TRBJ2-6	few	CASTSNRQGRRANVLTF	TGTGCCAGCACCAGCAACCGACAGGGTCGTCGGGCCAACGTCCTGACTTTC
-	TRBV20-1	TRBJ1-2	-	CSAARDGYTF	TGCAGTGCGGCCAGGGATGGCTACACCTTC
-	TRBV4-1	TRBJ2-5	-	CASSPPGSGGETQYF	TGCGCCAGCAGTCCCCCCGGGAGCGGTGGCGAGACCCAGTACTTC
-	TRBV27	TRBJ2-1	-	CASSSGVVKGSYNEQFF	TGTGCCAGCAGTTCAGGGGTGGTCAAGGGCTCCTACAATGAGCAGTTCTTC
-	TRBV2	TRBJ2-1	few	CASSRLNGEQFF	TGTGCCAGCAGCCGATTGAACGGTGAGCAGTTCTTC
TRBD1	TRBV18	TRBJ1-2	-	CASSPDRVKYGYTF	TGTGCCAGCTCACCGGACAGGGTTAAATATGGCTACACCTTC
TRBD2	TRBV24-1	TRBJ2-5	-	CATSDFSSGGQETQYF	TGTGCCACCAGTGATTTTAGTAGCGGGGGACAAGAGACCCAGTACTTC
-	TRBV12-3/TRBV12-4	TRBJ1-6	-	CASSQRPNSPLHF	TGTGCCAGCAGCCAAAGGCCTAATTCACCCCTCCACTTT
TRBD1	TRBV6-5	TRBJ2-2	-	CASSTGDNTGELFF	TGTGCCAGCAGTACAGGGGACAACACCGGGGAGCTGTTTTTT
-	TRBV5-1	TRBJ1-3	-	CASSKDPEGGNTIYF	TGCGCCAGCAGCAAGGATCCCGAAGGGGGAAACACCATATATTTT
-	TRBV14	TRBJ1-2	-	CASSQATGMGGYTF	TGTGCCAGCAGCCAAGCTACGGGGATGGGTGGCTACACCTTC
-	TRBV18	TRBJ2-1	few	CASSPPLTRGGNEQFF	TGTGCCAGCTCACCACCGTTGACTAGAGGGGGCAATGAGCAGTTCTTC
TRBD2	TRBV12-3/TRBV12-4	TRBJ2-1	few	CASSNPQAGPYNEQFF	TGTGCCAGCAGCAACCCCCAAGCGGGGCCGTACAATGAGCAGTTCTTC
TRBD2	TRBV12-3/TRBV12-4	TRBJ2-5	many	CASSFRAGGRYQETQYF	TGTGCCAGCAGTTTTCGAGCGGGGGGCCGGTACCAAGAGACCCAGTACTTC
-	TRBV5-5	TRBJ2-4	few	CASTRTGADIQYF	TGTGCCAGCACTCGGACGGGGGCAGACATTCAGTACTTC
-	TRBV7-2	TRBJ2-5	-	CASSHSAGTQYF	TGTGCCAGCAGCCACTCAGCGGGGACCCAGTACTTC
-	TRBV20-1	TRBJ2-2	-	CSAPWGTGELFF	TGCAGTGCGCCTTGGGGCACCGGGGAGCTGTTTTTT
TRBD1	TRBV4-3	TRBJ1-1	few	CASSQARGRVEAFF	TGCGCCAGCAGCCAAGCAAGGGGGCGCGTTGAAGCTTTCTTT
TRBD2	TRBV7-2	TRBJ2-5	-	CASSYQGLAGLETQYF	TGTGCCAGCAGCTACCAAGGACTAGCGGGGTTAGAGACCCAGTACTTC
-	TRBV7-9	TRBJ1-4	-	CASRAGDGNEKLFF	TGTGCCAGCAGGGCAGGGGATGGTAATGAAAAACTGTTTTTT